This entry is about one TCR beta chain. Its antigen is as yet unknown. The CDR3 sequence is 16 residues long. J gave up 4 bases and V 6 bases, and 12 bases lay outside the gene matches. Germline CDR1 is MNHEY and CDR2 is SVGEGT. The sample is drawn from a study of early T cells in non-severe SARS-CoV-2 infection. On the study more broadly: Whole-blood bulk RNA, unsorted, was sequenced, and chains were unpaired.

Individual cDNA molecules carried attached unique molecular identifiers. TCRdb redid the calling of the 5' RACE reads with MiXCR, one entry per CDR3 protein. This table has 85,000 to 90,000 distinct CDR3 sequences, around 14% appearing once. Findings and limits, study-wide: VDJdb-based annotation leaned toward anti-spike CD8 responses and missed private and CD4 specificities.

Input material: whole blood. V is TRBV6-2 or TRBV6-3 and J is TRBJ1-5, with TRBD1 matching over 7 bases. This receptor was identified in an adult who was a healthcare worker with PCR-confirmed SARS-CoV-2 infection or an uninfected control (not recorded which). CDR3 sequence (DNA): TGTGCCAGCAGACCCGATGGGACAGTTCCAAATCAGCCCCAGCATTTT. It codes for CASRPDGTVPNQPQHF.